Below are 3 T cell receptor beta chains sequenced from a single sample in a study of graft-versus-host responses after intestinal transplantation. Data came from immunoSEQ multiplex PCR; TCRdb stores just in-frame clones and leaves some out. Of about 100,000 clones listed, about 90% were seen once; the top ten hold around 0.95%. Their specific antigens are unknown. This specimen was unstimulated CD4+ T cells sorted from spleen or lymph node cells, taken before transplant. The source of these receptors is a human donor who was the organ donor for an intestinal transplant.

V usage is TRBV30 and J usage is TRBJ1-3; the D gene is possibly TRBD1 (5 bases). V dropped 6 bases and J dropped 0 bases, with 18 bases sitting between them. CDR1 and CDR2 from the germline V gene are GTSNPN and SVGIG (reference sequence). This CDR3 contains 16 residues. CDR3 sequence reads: CACSRQSIFSGNTIYF. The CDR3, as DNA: TGTGCCTGTTCCCGACAGTCAATCTTCTCTGGAAACACCATATATTTT.

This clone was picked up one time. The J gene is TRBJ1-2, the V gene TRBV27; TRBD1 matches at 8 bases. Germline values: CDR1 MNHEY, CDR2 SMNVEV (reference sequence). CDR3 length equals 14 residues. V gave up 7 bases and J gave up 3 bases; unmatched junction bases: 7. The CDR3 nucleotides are TGTGCCAGCACCTCAAGGACAGGGCACTATGGCTACACCTTC. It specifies CASTSRTGHYGYTF.

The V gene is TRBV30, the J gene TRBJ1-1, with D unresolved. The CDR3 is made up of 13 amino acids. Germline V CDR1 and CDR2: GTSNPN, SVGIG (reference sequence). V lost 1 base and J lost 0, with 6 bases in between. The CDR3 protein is CAWSASVNTEAFF. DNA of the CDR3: TGTGCCTGGAGTGCTTCAGTGAACACTGAAGCTTTCTTT.